This T cell receptor (beta chain) is from a study of Graves' ophthalmopathy and Graves' hyperthyroidism. Study-wide background: By definition, stable hyperthyroidism involved no ophthalmopathy within 18 months of follow-up. Study-level findings and limits: With 70.59% sensitivity and about 74% specificity, the model predicted ophthalmopathy progression.

Diagnosis used clinical symptoms, serum thyroxine, TRAb, thyroid ultrasound and orbital computed tomography. This clonotype appeared a few times. Antigen specificity is unknown. Amplified material comprised TCR beta CDR3 regions derived from RNA transcripts. HTBI-primed first-round RT-PCR preceded second-round multiplex PCR. One entry per CDR3 protein, called by TCRdb with MiXCR from the multiplex PCR reads. The table lists about 550,000 distinct CDR3 sequences, approximately 35% of them singletons, with less than 4.5% in the top ten. The sequencing input was peripheral blood or thyroid tissue (not recorded which). The clonotype was recovered from an adult man with Graves' hyperthyroidism.

CDR3 sequence: CASSFIAEDSPLHF. For the CDR3, the DNA is TGTGCCAGCAGCTTCATCGCAGAGGATTCACCCCTCCACTTT. The chain has TRBV5-4 and TRBJ1-6; D call uncertain. The CDR3 covers 14 residues. Germline CDR1 SGHNT, CDR2 YYREEE (reference sequence). Trimming removed 2 bases from V and 8 bases from J, with 11 bases in between. Filled out from reference TRBV5-4 and TRBJ1-6, the complete variable domain reads ETGVTQSPTHLIKTRGQQVTLRCSSQSGHNTVSWYQQALGQGPQFIFQYYREEENGRGNFPPRFSGLQFPNYSSELNVNALELDDSALYLCASSFIAEDSPLHFGNGTRLTVT.